The sequence of this T cell receptor beta chain was determined in a study of shared clonotypes between healthy human individuals. Using immunoSEQ multiplex PCR, the repertoire was profiled, and TCRdb retains in-frame clones only, with some absent. Here the sample spans a few million clones, roughly 93% being singletons. The CDR3 length is 14 residues. The V gene's germline CDR1 is SGHTA and CDR2 FQGNSA. V lost 5 bases to trimming and J lost 4 bases, with 14 bases between them. The sample comprised naive CD4+ T cells from PBMCs. Specified subset: CD45RA+ positively selected. The clonotype comes from a man between 18 and 29 years old in good health. Some clones in this sample may be carry-over from other donors' samples. This chain joins TRBV7-2 and TRBJ2-5; D is unclear. The CDR3 protein is CASSPEWGRETQYF. The CDR3 DNA sequence: TGTGCCAGCAGCCCCGAGTGGGGTAGAGAGACCCAGTACTTC.